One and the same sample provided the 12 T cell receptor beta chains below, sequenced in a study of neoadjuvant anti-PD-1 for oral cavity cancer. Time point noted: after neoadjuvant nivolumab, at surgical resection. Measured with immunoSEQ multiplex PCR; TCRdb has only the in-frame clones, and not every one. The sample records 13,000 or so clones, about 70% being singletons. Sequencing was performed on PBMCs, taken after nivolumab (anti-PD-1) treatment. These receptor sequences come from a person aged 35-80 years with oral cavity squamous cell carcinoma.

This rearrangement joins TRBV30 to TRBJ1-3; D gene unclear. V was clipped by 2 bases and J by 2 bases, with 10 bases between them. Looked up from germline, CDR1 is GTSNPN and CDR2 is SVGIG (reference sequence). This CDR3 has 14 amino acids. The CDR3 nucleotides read TGTGCCTGGAGTAATACAGCGGCTGGAAACACCATATATTTT. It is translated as CAWSNTAAGNTIYF.

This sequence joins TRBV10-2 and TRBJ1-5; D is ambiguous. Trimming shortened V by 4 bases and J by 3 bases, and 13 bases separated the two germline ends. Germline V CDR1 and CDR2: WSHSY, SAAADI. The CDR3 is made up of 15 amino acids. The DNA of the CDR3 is TGCGCCAGCAGTGGAGAATTCATATACAATCAGCCCCAGCATTTT. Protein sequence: CASSGEFIYNQPQHF.

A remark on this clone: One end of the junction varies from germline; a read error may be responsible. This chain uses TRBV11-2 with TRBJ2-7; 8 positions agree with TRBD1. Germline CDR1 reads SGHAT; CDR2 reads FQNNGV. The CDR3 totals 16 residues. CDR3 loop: CASSRLGQALSSEQYF. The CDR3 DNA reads TGTGCCAGCAGCCGCCTGGGACAGGCGCTTTCCTCCGAGCAGTACTTC.

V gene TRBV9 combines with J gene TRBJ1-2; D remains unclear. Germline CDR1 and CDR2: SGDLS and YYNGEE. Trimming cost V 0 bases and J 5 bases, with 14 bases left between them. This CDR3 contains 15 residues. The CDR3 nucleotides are TGTGCCAGCAGCGTAGCTAGCCAGGCCGGATATGGCTACACCTTC. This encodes CASSVASQAGYGYTF.

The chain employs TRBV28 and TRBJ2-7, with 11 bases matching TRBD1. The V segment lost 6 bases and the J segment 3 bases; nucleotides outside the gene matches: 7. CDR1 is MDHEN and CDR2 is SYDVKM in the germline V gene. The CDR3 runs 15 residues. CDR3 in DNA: TGTGCCAGCAGCCCCTTGGACAGGGGGCTCTACGAGCAGTACTTC. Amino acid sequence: CASSPLDRGLYEQYF.

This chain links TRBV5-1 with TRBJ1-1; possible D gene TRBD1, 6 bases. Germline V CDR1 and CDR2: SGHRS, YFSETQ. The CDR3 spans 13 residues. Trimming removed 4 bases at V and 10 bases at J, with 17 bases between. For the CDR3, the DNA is TGCGCCAGCAGCCCGGACAGTGGACCGGGAGCTTTCTTT. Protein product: CASSPDSGPGAFF. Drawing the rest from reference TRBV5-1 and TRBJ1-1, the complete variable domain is KAGVTQTPRYLIKTRGQQVTLSCSPISGHRSVSWYQQTPGQGLQFLFEYFSETQRNKGNFPGRFSGRQFSNSRSEMNVSTLELGDSALYLCASSPDSGPGAFFGQGTRLTVV.

Here the CDR3 DNA reads TGTGCCAGCAGCTTAGACCAAAACTACGAGCAGTACTTC. This gives the protein CASSLDQNYEQYF. The chain joins TRBV7-2 to TRBJ2-7; D gene ambiguous. Per germline, CDR1 SGHTA and CDR2 FQGNSA. The CDR3 totals 13 residues. V lost 1 base to trimming and J lost 3 bases, with 7 bases between them.

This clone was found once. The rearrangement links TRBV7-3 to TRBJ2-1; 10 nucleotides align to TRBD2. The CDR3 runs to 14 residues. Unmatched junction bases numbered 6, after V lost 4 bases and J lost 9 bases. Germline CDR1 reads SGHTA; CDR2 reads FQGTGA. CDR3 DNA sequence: TGTGCCAGCAGCTCCTGGGCTAGCGGGAGTGAGCAGTTCTTC. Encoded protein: CASSSWASGSEQFF.

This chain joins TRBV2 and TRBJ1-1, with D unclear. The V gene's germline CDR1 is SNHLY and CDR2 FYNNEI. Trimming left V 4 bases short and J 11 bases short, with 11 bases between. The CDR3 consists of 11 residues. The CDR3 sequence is CASSGLSEAFF. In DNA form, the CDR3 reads TGTGCCAGCAGTGGATTATCCGAGGCTTTCTTT.

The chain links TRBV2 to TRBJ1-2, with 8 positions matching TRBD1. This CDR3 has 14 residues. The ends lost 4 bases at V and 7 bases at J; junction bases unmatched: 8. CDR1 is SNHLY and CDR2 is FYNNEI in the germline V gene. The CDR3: CASSGDRGVGGYTF. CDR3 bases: TGTGCCAGCAGTGGTGACAGGGGCGTGGGTGGCTACACCTTC.

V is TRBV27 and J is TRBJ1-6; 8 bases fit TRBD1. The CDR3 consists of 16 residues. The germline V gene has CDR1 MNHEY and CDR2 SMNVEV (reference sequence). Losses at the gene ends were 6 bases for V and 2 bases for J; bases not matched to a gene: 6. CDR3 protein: CASRPPGQAYNSPLHF. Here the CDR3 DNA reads TGTGCCAGCAGACCCCCGGGACAGGCCTATAATTCACCCCTCCACTTT.

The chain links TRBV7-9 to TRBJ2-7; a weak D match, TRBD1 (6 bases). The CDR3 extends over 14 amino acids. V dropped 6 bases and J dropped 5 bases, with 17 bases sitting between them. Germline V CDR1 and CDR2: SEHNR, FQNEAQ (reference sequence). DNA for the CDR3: TGTGCCAGCAGTTCCCTTCCACAGGGCAACGAGCAGTACTTC. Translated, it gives CASSSLPQGNEQYF. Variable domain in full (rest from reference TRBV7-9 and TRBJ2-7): DTGVSQNPRHKITKRGQNVTFRCDPISEHNRLYWYRQTLGQGPEFLTYFQNEAQLEKSRLLSDRFSAERPKGSFSTLEIQRTEQGDSAMYLCASSSLPQGNEQYFGPGTRLTVT.